What follows describes a single T cell receptor beta chain. This clone was detected only once. What this receptor recognizes is not known. No base quality information exists; no much larger clone differs at one position. Using the deep immunoSEQ assay, TCR CDR3 regions were amplified from genomic DNA by multiplex PCR. Extracted genomic DNA from each cell subset was spread evenly across all wells of several immunoSEQ 96-well plates, with each plate serving as a replicate. For sorted subsets, about 210 ng of genomic DNA, equivalent to 30,000 or so T cell genomes, went into each replicate PCR. Purified libraries were quantified with a Qubit 3.0 fluorometer, sized on a Bioanalyzer 2100, and re-quantified with the KAPA Library Quantification kit. Every immunoSEQ 96-well plate was sequenced on a separate single-read 150-cycle Illumina NextSeq 550 flow cell. In the authors' own workflow: Because only junctional sequences without quality scores were contained in the immunoSEQ output, filtering matching that applied to full-length reads could not be performed. Sequences were annotated with PyIR, a Python wrapper for IgBLAST v1.9, and V/J genes and CDR3 were assigned using IMGT germline references. Reads were filtered out if the reads had weak V/J assignments (E-value above 1e-6), no CDR3, stop codons, out-of-frame junctions, or ambiguous translated residues. V3J clonotypes were defined by identical inferred V gene, J gene, and CDR3 amino acid sequence. Percentage overlap between repertoires was computed as shared unique clonotypes divided by the size of the smaller repertoire. Three approaches were used to assess repertoire richness: RTK rarefaction, the Chao1 estimator, and Recon v2.1 estimates of unobserved clonotypes. Generation probabilities for all TCRbeta clonotypes obtained by the gDNA method from a handful of donors were computed using OLGA. Here the immuneACCESS table is served through TCRdb, limited to in-frame sequences with V and J called. Missing clones are a known gap in these copies; in checked studies unresolved V genes cover under half, and the rest lacks a known reason. V and J calls and clone size come straight from that table; D and trimming were deduced from the DNA. In all, the sample holds 2.5 million or so clones, and around 90% of those were seen once. The ten largest account for roughly 0.15% of the sample.

The data are from a study of shared clonotypes between healthy human individuals (TCRdb year 2020). For context, the study as a whole: Three men and two women, aged 18 to 49 years, made up the cohort. For each donor, CD4 naive and CD4 memory were each run on three plates, CD8 naive on two plates, and CD8 memory on one plate. Blood TCR repertoires of four to six healthy adults were deeply sequenced to estimate repertoire size and the extent of clonotype sharing between individuals. To increase sequencing depth and limit assay-specific biases, TCR repertoire library preparation and sequencing were carried out by different laboratories using diverse techniques. Between about 0.94 and 8.9 billion PBMCs per donor were obtained by leukapheresis.

The donors were healthy, HIV-negative adults with no recently reported acute infections or vaccinations. Every donor was a Caucasian adult residing in Nashville, Tennessee, USA. CD4+ T cells were enriched by magnetic negative selection, after which naive cells were positively selected on CD45RA and the negative fraction was taken as the memory subset. Blood was obtained by leukapheresis, after which PBMCs were separated by Ficoll-Histopaque density gradient centrifugation and cryopreserved in liquid nitrogen vapor phase. Purity and quantity of every magnetically sorted T cell population were checked by analytical flow cytometry. Genomic DNA was isolated from every sorted fraction and measured by UV absorbance on a Nanodrop 2000c. Trimming leaves V shorter by 1 base and J shorter by 6 bases, with the junction holding 7 bases beyond the gene matches. The CDR3, cysteine through phenylalanine, is 15 amino acids long. Just CDR3 DNA is preserved here, 45 bases in frame from base 1. As encoded in the germline V gene (reference sequence), CDR1 is SEHNR while CDR2 is FQNEAQ.

Study-level results and caveats: Sharing across several donors was observed for approximately 5% of naive CD4, 3% to 4% of naive CD8, roughly 2.4% of memory CD4, and less than 0.45% of memory CD8 clonotypes. The small number of donors limited the genetic and exposure-history diversity represented. Naive subsets generally had larger estimated clonotype richness than memory subsets. Even with the large sequencing depth, rarefaction of the sorted-subset datasets indicated that sequencing was incomplete. Compared with non-shared clonotypes, clonotypes shared by all four sorted-subset donors had higher generation probabilities. Sampling was restricted to blood, and TCR repertoires in tissues likely differ from the TCR repertoires found in blood. Pairwise subsampling led to the expectation that sequencing depth would affect the degree of clonotype sharing among donors.

Here the chain combines TRBV7-9 and TRBJ1-2; 8 central nucleotides agree with TRBD1. The receptor was isolated from a man aged 18 to 30 in good health. The sequenced material came from naive CD4+ T cells sorted from blood. The sample's cell subset or site label, decoded: CD45RA+ positively selected. The sequence in DNA is TGTGCCAGCAGCTTAGGCGTCAGGGGGCGCGATGGCTACACCTTC. Protein translation: CASSLGVRGRDGYTF.